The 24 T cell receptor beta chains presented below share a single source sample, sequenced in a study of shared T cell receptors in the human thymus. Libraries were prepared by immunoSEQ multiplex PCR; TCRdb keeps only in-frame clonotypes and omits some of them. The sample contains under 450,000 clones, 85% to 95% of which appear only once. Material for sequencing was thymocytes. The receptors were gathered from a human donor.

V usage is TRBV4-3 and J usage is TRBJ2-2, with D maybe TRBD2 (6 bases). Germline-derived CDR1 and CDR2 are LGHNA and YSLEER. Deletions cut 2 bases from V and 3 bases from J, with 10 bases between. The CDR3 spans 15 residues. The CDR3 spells CASSQMDYHTGELFF. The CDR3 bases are TGCGCCAGCAGCCAAATGGACTACCACACCGGGGAGCTGTTTTTT.

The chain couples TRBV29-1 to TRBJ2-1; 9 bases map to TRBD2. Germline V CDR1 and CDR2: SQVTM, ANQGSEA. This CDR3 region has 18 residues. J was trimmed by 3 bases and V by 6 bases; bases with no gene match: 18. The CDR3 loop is CSVGERAGGPIGYNEQFF. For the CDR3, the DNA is TGCAGCGTGGGGGAGCGGGCGGGAGGGCCTATAGGCTACAATGAGCAGTTCTTC.

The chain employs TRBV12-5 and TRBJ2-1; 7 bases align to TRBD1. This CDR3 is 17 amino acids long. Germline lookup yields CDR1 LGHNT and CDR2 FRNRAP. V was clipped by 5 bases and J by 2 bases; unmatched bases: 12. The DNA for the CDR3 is TGTGCTAGTGGTCTAACGGGAAGGGGGCGGCCCTACAATGAGCAGTTCTTC. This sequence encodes CASGLTGRGRPYNEQFF. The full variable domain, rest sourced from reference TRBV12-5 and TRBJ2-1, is DARVTQTPRHKVTEMGQEVTMRCQPILGHNTVFWYRQTMMQGLELLAYFRNRAPLDDSGMPKDRFSAEMPDATLATLKIQPSEPRDSAVYFCASGLTGRGRPYNEQFFGPGTRLTVL.

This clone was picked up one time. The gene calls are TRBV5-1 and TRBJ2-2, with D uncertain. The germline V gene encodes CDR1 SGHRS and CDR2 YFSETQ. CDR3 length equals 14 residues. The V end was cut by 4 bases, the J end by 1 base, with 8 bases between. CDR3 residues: CASSPAWNTGELFF. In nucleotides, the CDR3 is TGCGCCAGCAGCCCGGCCTGGAACACCGGGGAGCTGTTTTTT.

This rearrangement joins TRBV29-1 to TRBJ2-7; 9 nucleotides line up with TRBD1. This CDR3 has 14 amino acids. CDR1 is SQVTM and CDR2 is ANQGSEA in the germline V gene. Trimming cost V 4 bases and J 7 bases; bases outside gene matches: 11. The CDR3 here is CSVGTGDPCGEQYF. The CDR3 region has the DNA TGCAGCGTTGGGACAGGGGACCCCTGTGGGGAGCAGTACTTC.

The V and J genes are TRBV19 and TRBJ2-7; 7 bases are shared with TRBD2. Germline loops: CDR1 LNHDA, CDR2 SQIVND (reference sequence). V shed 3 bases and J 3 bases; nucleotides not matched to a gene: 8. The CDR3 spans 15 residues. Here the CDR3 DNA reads TGTGCCAGTAGTATTTTCGGGGGAGGGGACTACGAGCAGTACTTC. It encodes CASSIFGGGDYEQYF.

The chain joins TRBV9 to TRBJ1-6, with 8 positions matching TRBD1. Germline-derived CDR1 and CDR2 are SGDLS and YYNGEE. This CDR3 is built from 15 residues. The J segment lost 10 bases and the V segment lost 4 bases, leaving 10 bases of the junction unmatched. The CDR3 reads CASSRRDRGRSPLHF. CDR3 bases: TGTGCCAGCAGCCGAAGAGACAGGGGTCGGTCACCCCTCCACTTT.

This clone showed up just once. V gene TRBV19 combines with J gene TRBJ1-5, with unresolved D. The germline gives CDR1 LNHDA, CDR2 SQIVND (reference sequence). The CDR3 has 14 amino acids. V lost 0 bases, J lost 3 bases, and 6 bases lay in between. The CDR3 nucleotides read TGTGCCAGTAGTATAGAAGGAAACAATCAGCCCCAGCATTTT. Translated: CASSIEGNNQPQHF.

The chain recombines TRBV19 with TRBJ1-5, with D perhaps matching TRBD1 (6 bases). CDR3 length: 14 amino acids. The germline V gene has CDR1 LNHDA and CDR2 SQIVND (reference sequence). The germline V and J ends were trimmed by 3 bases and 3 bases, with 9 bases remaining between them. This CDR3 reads CASSIRDTNQPQHF. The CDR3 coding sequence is TGTGCCAGTAGTATCAGGGACACCAATCAGCCCCAGCATTTT.

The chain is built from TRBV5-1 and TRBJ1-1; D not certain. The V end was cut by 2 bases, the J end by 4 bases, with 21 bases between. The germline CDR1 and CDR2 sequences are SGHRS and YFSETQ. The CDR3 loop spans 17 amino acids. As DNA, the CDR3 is TGCGCCAGCAGCTTCCGGAGGTCGCCTTCGGGCGGCACTGAAGCTTTCTTT. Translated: CASSFRRSPSGGTEAFF.

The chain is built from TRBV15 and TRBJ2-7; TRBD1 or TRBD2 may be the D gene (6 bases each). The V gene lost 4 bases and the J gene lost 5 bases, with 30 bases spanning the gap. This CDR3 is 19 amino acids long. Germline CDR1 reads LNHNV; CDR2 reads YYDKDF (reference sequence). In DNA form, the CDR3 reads TGTGCCACCAGCAAACCTACCTGGGGGGCGAGTTTATATGAGGACGAGCAGTACTTC. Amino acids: CATSKPTWGASLYEDEQYF.

The CDR3 region has the DNA TGTGCCACCAGCAGAGCGGATGGAGGGTCAGAGCGGGGACCTATCCCGGGGGAGCAGTACTTC. Encoded protein: CATSRADGGSERGPIPGEQYF. This rearrangement joins TRBV15 to TRBJ2-7, with 7 positions matching TRBD2. V lost 1 base to trimming and J lost 7 bases; unmatched junction nucleotides: 28. CDR3 size: 21 residues. The V gene's germline CDR1 is LNHNV and CDR2 YYDKDF (reference sequence).

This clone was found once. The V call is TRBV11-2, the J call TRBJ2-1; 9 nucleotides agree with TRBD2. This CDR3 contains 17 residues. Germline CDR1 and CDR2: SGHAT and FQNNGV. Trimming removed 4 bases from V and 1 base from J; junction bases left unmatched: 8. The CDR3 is CASSWGTSGPSYNEQFF. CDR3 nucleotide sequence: TGTGCCAGCAGCTGGGGAACTAGCGGGCCGTCCTACAATGAGCAGTTCTTC.

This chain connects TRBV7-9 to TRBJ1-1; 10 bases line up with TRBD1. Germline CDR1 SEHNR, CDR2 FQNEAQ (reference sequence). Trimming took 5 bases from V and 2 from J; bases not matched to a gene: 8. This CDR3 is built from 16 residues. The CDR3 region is CASSPWDRGSNTEAFF. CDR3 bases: TGTGCCAGCAGCCCTTGGGACAGGGGCTCAAACACTGAAGCTTTCTTT.

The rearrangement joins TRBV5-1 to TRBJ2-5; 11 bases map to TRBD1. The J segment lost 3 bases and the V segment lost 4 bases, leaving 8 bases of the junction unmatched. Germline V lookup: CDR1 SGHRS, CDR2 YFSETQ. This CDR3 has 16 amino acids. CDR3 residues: CASSSEGTGGEETQYF. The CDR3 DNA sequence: TGCGCCAGCAGCAGCGAAGGGACAGGGGGTGAAGAGACCCAGTACTTC. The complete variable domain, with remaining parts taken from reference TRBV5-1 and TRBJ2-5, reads KAGVTQTPRYLIKTRGQQVTLSCSPISGHRSVSWYQQTPGQGLQFLFEYFSETQRNKGNFPGRFSGRQFSNSRSEMNVSTLELGDSALYLCASSSEGTGGEETQYFGPGTRLLVL.

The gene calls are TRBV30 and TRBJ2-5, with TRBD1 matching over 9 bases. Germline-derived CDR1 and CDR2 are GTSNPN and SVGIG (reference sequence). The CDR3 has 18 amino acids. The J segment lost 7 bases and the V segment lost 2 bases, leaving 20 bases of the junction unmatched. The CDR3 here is CAWSSSGQGYWTSRTQYF. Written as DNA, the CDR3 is TGTGCCTGGAGTTCATCGGGACAGGGTTATTGGACCTCGCGGACCCAGTACTTC.

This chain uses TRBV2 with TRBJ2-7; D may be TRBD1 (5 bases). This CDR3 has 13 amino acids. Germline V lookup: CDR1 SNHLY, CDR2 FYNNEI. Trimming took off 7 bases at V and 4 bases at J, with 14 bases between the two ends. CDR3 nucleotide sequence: TGTGCCAGCACTTGCAGGACACGGTACGAGCAGTACTTC. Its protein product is CASTCRTRYEQYF.

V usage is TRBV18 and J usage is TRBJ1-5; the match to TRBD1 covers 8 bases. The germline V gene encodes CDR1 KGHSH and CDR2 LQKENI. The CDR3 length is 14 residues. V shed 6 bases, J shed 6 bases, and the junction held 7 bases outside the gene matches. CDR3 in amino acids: CASSFDRGGQPQHF. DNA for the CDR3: TGTGCCAGCTCCTTTGACAGGGGTGGTCAGCCCCAGCATTTT.

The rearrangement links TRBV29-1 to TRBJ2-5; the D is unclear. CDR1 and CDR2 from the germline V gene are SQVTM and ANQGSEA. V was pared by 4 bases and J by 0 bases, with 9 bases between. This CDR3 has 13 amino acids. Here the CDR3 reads CSVGRLYQETQYF. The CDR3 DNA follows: TGCAGCGTTGGTCGGCTGTACCAAGAGACCCAGTACTTC.

In DNA, the CDR3 is TGTGCCACCAGCAGAATGGTGGGCTACGAGCAGTACTTC. Protein product: CATSRMVGYEQYF. V usage is TRBV15 and J usage is TRBJ2-7; D gene uncertain. The CDR3 spans 13 residues. Trimming took 2 bases from V and 3 from J, leaving 8 bases between them. In germline, CDR1 is LNHNV, CDR2 YYDKDF (reference sequence).

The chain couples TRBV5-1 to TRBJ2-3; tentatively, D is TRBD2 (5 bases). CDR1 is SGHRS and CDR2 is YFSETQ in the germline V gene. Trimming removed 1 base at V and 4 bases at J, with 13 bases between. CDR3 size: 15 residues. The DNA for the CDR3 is TGCGCCAGCAGCTTGTCTGGACTCGGCCCAGATACGCAGTATTTT. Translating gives CASSLSGLGPDTQYF.

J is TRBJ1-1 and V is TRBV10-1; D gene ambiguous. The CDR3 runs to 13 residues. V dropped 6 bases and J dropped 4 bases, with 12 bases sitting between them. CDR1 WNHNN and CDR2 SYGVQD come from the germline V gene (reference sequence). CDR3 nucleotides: TGCGCCAGCAGAAGGGTCTGGTGCACTGAAGCTTTCTTT. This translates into CASRRVWCTEAFF.

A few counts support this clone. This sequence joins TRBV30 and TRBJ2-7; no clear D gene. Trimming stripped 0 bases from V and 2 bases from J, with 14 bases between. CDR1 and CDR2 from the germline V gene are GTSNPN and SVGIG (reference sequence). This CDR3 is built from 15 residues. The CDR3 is CAWSVGVPSTYEQYF. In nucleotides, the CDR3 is TGTGCCTGGAGTGTAGGAGTCCCCTCCACCTACGAGCAGTACTTC.

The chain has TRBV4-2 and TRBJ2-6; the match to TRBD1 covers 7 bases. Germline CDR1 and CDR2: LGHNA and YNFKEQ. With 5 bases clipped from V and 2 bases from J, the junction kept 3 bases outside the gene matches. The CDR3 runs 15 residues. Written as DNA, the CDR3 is TGTGCCAGCAGCACAGGGGTAGCTGGGGCCAACGTCCTGACTTTC. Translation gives CASSTGVAGANVLTF.